This passage covers 9 T cell receptor beta chains from one sample sequenced in a study of graft-versus-host responses after intestinal transplantation. Here immunoSEQ multiplex PCR was the method, and the copy in TCRdb shows in-frame clones only, minus some. The repertoire holds about 94,000 clones, with around nine tenths as singletons. Antigen specificity for these receptors is unknown. The source was unstimulated CD8+ T cells sorted from spleen or lymph node cells, collected before intestinal transplant. The origin of the receptors is a human donor who received an intestinal transplant.

This clone appeared once. The chain joins TRBV5-1 to TRBJ2-3; weak D call: TRBD2 (6 bases). Germline V CDR1 and CDR2: SGHRS, YFSETQ. This CDR3 has 14 residues. Trimming stripped 4 bases from V and 1 base from J, with 10 bases between. The CDR3 is CASSQERGTDTQYF. The CDR3 region has the DNA TGCGCCAGCAGCCAAGAGCGGGGCACAGATACGCAGTATTTT. The full variable domain, rest sourced from reference TRBV5-1 and TRBJ2-3, is KAGVTQTPRYLIKTRGQQVTLSCSPISGHRSVSWYQQTPGQGLQFLFEYFSETQRNKGNFPGRFSGRQFSNSRSEMNVSTLELGDSALYLCASSQERGTDTQYFGPGTRLTVL.

The table lists this clone with a count of one. The J gene is TRBJ2-3, the V gene TRBV6-1; D call uncertain. V dropped 3 bases and J dropped 4 bases, with 11 bases sitting between them. Per the germline V gene, CDR1 is MNHNS and CDR2 is SASEGT. The CDR3 length is 14 residues. The CDR3 DNA sequence: TGTGCCAGCAGTGATAGTTATTATCCAGATACGCAGTATTTT. Translation: CASSDSYYPDTQYF.

In its sample, this clone was seen once. The genes are TRBV7-9 and TRBJ2-3, with 8 bases lining up with TRBD2. There are 17 residues in the CDR3. Germline V gene lookup returns CDR1 SEHNR and CDR2 FQNEAQ (reference sequence). V lost 5 bases and J lost 2; bases outside the gene matches: 12. The CDR3 protein is CASSLLTSGGNTDTQYF. CDR3 nucleotides: TGTGCCAGCAGCCTACTAACTAGCGGAGGGAACACAGATACGCAGTATTTT.

The V gene is TRBV30, the J gene TRBJ2-5; tentative D call: TRBD1 (6 bases). This CDR3 has 13 amino acids. Germline-derived CDR1 and CDR2 are GTSNPN and SVGIG (reference sequence). Deletions cut 4 bases from V and 5 bases from J, with 14 bases between. CDR3 DNA: TGTGCCTGGAACACCGGACAGTCGGAGACCCAGTACTTC. It codes for CAWNTGQSETQYF.

This chain connects TRBV19 to TRBJ1-1, with 8 bases aligning to TRBD1. The germline CDR1 and CDR2 sequences are LNHDA and SQIVND (reference sequence). The CDR3 totals 15 residues. Unmatched junction bases numbered 7, after V lost 3 bases and J lost 4 bases. CDR3: CASSITFTGGTEAFF. The DNA of the CDR3 is TGTGCCAGTAGTATTACTTTCACAGGGGGCACTGAAGCTTTCTTT.

This chain links TRBV29-1 with TRBJ2-2; 10 nucleotides agree with TRBD1. CDR1 SQVTM and CDR2 ANQGSEA come from the germline V gene. The V and J ends lost 7 bases and 2 bases, in that order; junction bases with no gene match: 7. This CDR3 comprises 15 residues. CDR3 in DNA: TGCAGCGCCCGCGGGGACAGGGGAAACACCGGGGAGCTGTTTTTT. Translating gives CSARGDRGNTGELFF.

In DNA form, the CDR3 reads TGTGCCAGCAGCTGGGGGCAAGTAGGAGAGACCCAGTACTTC. It is translated as CASSWGQVGETQYF. The rearrangement uses TRBV5-6 and TRBJ2-5, with D perhaps TRBD1 (6 bases). The V and J ends lost 3 bases and 4 bases respectively, with 13 bases between them. Germline-derived CDR1 and CDR2 are SGHDT and YYEEEE. This CDR3 has 14 amino acids. Variable domain in full (rest from reference TRBV5-6 and TRBJ2-5): DAGVTQSPTHLIKTRGQQVTLRCSPKSGHDTVSWYQQALGQGPQFIFQYYEEEERQRGNFPDRFSGHQFPNYSSELNVNALLLGDSALYLCASSWGQVGETQYFGPGTRLLVL.

The genes are TRBV19 and TRBJ2-1; 11 bases map to TRBD1. CDR3 length equals 15 residues. CDR1 and CDR2 (germline): LNHDA, SQIVND (reference sequence). J gave up 7 bases and V 8 bases, and 10 bases lay outside the gene matches. CDR3 in DNA: TGTGCCAGTTCCGAGGGACAGGGGGTTGCGAATGAGCAGTTCTTC. Amino acid sequence: CASSEGQGVANEQFF. The whole variable domain, filled in from reference TRBV19 and TRBJ2-1, reads DGGITQSPKYLFRKEGQNVTLSCEQNLNHDAMYWYRQDPGQGLRLIYYSQIVNDFQKGDIAEGYSVSREKKESFPLTVTSAQKNPTAFYLCASSEGQGVANEQFFGPGTRLTVL.

Notes on this clone: The sample holds other DNA sequences that translate to the same CDR3. The chain uses TRBV6-1 and TRBJ2-7; possibly TRBD2 for D (6 bases). This CDR3 has 14 residues. V was cut by 4 bases and J by 2 bases, with 12 bases left in between. Germline V gene data show CDR1 as MNHNS and CDR2 as SASEGT. The CDR3 here is CASSARDSTYEQYF. CDR3 nucleotides: TGTGCCAGCAGTGCCCGGGACTCAACCTACGAGCAGTACTTC.